These 29 T cell receptor beta chains share one sample of origin, sequenced in a study of identical twins. TCRdb used MiXCR to reprocess the 5' RACE reads, holding one entry per CDR3 protein. Of around 570,000 distinct CDR3 sequences in the sample, 9.6% were seen once. These data also featured in a second study, about yellow fever vaccine responses in identical twins.

Source material: PBMCs. These receptors all come from a woman aged 18 to 35 in good health.

The chain couples TRBV20-1 to TRBJ2-1, with 7 positions matching TRBD1. This CDR3 contains 14 residues. V was pared by 5 bases and J by 6 bases, with 10 bases of the junction left unmatched. CDR1 is DFQATT and CDR2 is SNEGSKA in the germline V gene (reference sequence). The CDR3 here is CSARGTASSNEQFF. CDR3 sequence (DNA): TGCAGTGCTCGTGGGACAGCCTCCAGCAATGAGCAGTTCTTC.

This clonotype was found a few times. The rearrangement joins TRBV14 to TRBJ2-5; 7 bases map to TRBD2. The CDR3 is 15 residues long. V dropped 0 bases and J dropped 2; count of bases not matched to a gene: 3. Germline V gene data show CDR1 as SGHDN and CDR2 as FVKESK. In DNA, the CDR3 is TGTGCCAGCAGCCAAGATTCTAGCGGTCAAGAGACCCAGTACTTC. Residues: CASSQDSSGQETQYF. Supplemented by reference TRBV14 and TRBJ2-5, the full variable domain reads EAGVTQFPSHSVIEKGQTVTLRCDPISGHDNLYWYRRVMGKEIKFLLHFVKESKQDESGMPNNRFLAERTGGTYSTLKVQPAELEDSGVYFCASSQDSSGQETQYFGPGTRLLVL.

This clonotype was observed at least ten times. The CDR3 DNA sequence: TGTGCCAGCAGGGAGAGAGGGACCTCCGCGCAGTACTTC. It is translated as CASRERGTSAQYF. The chain has TRBV14 and TRBJ2-7; either TRBD1 or TRBD2 may fit D (5 bases each). CDR1 SGHDN and CDR2 FVKESK come from the germline V gene. Trimming removed 6 bases from V and 9 bases from J, with 18 bases in between. CDR3 size: 13 residues.

This clonotype was detected a few times. The genes are TRBV7-2 and TRBJ2-1; D is ambiguous. The germline V gene encodes CDR1 SGHTA and CDR2 FQGNSA. This CDR3 spans 13 amino acids. The V gene lost 1 base and the J gene lost 5 bases, with 6 bases spanning the gap. The CDR3 reads CASSLDVHNEQFF. Written as DNA, the CDR3 is TGTGCCAGCAGCTTAGATGTCCACAATGAGCAGTTCTTC.

About this clonotype itself: A much larger clone differs by one base, so this may be a read error. The chain employs TRBV9 and TRBJ2-1; TRBD2 matches 11 bases. J was trimmed by 7 bases and V by 0 bases; bases with no gene match: 3. Germline V lookup: CDR1 SGDLS, CDR2 YYNGEE. This CDR3 has 15 residues. DNA for the CDR3: TGTGCCAGCAGCGTAGAACTAGCGGGGGAGAATGAGCAGTTCTTC. It encodes CASSVELAGENEQFF.

V and J are TRBV4-3 and TRBJ1-2, with a possible D match to TRBD1 (5 bases). V was shortened by 0 bases and J by 7 bases, with 9 bases between the two germline ends. The germline gives CDR1 LGHNA, CDR2 YSLEER. The CDR3 has 13 amino acids. DNA of the CDR3: TGCGCCAGCAGCCAAGATCCGGGGGTTGGCTACACCTTC. Amino acids: CASSQDPGVGYTF.

The rearrangement uses TRBV27 and TRBJ1-2; D uncertain. V was trimmed by 1 base and J by 2 bases, leaving 11 bases between them. The CDR3 covers 15 residues. CDR1 is MNHEY and CDR2 is SMNVEV in the germline V gene (reference sequence). The CDR3, as DNA: TGTGCCAGCAGTTTATACGGCTCACCCAACTATGGCTACACCTTC. It yields the protein CASSLYGSPNYGYTF.

The chain is built from TRBV20-1 and TRBJ2-7, with D hard to call. The germline V gene has CDR1 DFQATT and CDR2 SNEGSKA (reference sequence). The CDR3 covers 13 residues. Trimming removed 0 bases at V and 7 bases at J, with 13 bases between. The CDR3 protein is CSARDVFQGEQYF. The CDR3 DNA reads TGCAGTGCTAGAGATGTGTTCCAAGGGGAGCAGTACTTC.

This clonotype was recorded a few times. This chain connects TRBV5-6 to TRBJ1-1, with 7 bases matching TRBD1. Per germline, CDR1 SGHDT and CDR2 YYEEEE. V shed 4 bases, J shed 2 bases, and the junction held 8 bases outside the gene matches. The length of the CDR3 is 15 residues. CDR3 loop: CASSVPGQRNTEAFF. CDR3 DNA sequence: TGTGCCAGCAGCGTTCCGGGACAGAGAAACACTGAAGCTTTCTTT.

The chain uses TRBV6-1 and TRBJ1-3; D is undetermined. Germline assignment: CDR1 MNHNS and CDR2 SASEGT. The CDR3 is made up of 15 amino acids. The V end was cut by 7 bases, the J end by 0 bases, with 13 bases between. CDR3 in amino acids: CASTNLGSSGNTIYF. As DNA, the CDR3 is TGTGCCAGCACCAACCTCGGAAGCTCTGGAAACACCATATATTTT.

The chain joins TRBV7-9 to TRBJ2-7; D might be TRBD2 (6 bases). In germline, CDR1 is SEHNR, CDR2 FQNEAQ (reference sequence). The CDR3 covers 17 residues. Trimming shortened V by 5 bases and J by 6 bases, and 26 bases separated the two germline ends. The CDR3 sequence: CASSHGLRGSLSGEQYF. CDR3 DNA: TGTGCCAGCAGCCATGGGCTCCGGGGGTCACTATCGGGCGAGCAGTACTTC.

This clonotype occurred many times. An end of the junction differs from the germline gene, which may be a read error. The CDR3 protein is CASSFRGGVVF. DNA for the CDR3: TGTGCCAGCAGTTTCCGGGGAGGAGTCGTCTTC. The chain has TRBV12-3 or TRBV12-4 and TRBJ2-1; D is possibly TRBD2 (6 bases). This CDR3 has 11 residues.

This clonotype occurred many times. The genes are TRBV12-3 or TRBV12-4 and TRBJ2-3; no clear D. Trimming shortened V by 3 bases and J by 4 bases, and 20 bases separated the two germline ends. The CDR3 loop spans 17 amino acids. This chain's CDR3 is CASSFAETDPTADTQYF. The CDR3 DNA is TGTGCCAGCAGTTTCGCTGAAACAGATCCCACAGCAGATACGCAGTATTTT.

This clonotype turned up a few times. The chain uses TRBV28 and TRBJ2-7; D not certain. V was pared by 7 bases and J by 3 bases, with 13 bases between. Germline V gene sequence: CDR1 MDHEN, CDR2 SYDVKM. The length of the CDR3 is 13 residues. CDR3 in amino acids: CASTTDGDYEQYF. The CDR3 region has the DNA TGTGCCAGCACCACGGACGGAGACTACGAGCAGTACTTC. Looking up the rest from reference TRBV28 and TRBJ2-7 gives the full variable domain: DVKVTQSSRYLVKRTGEKVFLECVQDMDHENMFWYRQDPGLGLRLIYFSYDVKMKEKGDIPEGYSVSREKKERFSLILESASTNQTSMYLCASTTDGDYEQYFGPGTRLTVT.

This clonotype was found a few times. J is TRBJ2-1 and V is TRBV29-1, with D perhaps TRBD2 (6 bases). V lost 8 bases and J 10 bases, leaving 12 bases between the germline ends. The CDR3 spans 10 residues. Per the germline V gene, CDR1 is SQVTM and CDR2 is ANQGSEA. The chain's CDR3 is CSTDREEQFF. The CDR3 DNA reads as TGCAGCACGGACCGGGAGGAGCAGTTCTTC.

The chain employs TRBV27 and TRBJ2-1; no definite D call. The CDR3 is 15 amino acids. V was clipped by 5 bases and J by 5 bases, with 16 bases between them. Germline assignment: CDR1 MNHEY and CDR2 SMNVEV (reference sequence). The CDR3 protein is CASSPLRHSDNEQFF. The CDR3 coding sequence is TGTGCCAGCAGTCCCCTGAGGCATTCGGACAATGAGCAGTTCTTC.

This clonotype came up a few times. This chain connects TRBV4-3 to TRBJ2-1; TRBD2 matches 15 bases. This CDR3 has 18 residues. With 5 bases clipped from V and 4 bases from J, the junction kept 9 bases outside the gene matches. Germline CDR1 is LGHNA and CDR2 is YSLEER. DNA of the CDR3: TGCGCCAGCAGCTTCCGGCAAGGACTAGCGGGAGGGTACAATGAGCAGTTCTTC. It encodes CASSFRQGLAGGYNEQFF.

Ten or more counts support this clonotype. The chain couples TRBV6-1 to TRBJ2-7, with 8 positions matching TRBD1. The junction had 7 bases not matched to a gene; V was cut back by 5 bases and J by 4 bases. The CDR3 totals 14 residues. CDR1 is MNHNS and CDR2 is SASEGT in the germline V gene. CDR3 sequence (DNA): TGTGCCAGCAGTCCCCGACAGGGGAAGTACGAGCAGTACTTC. Protein: CASSPRQGKYEQYF.

The CDR3 nucleotides are TGTGCCAGCAGAGATCTCCGGGACAGGGGCCACGAGCAGTACTTC. As protein: CASRDLRDRGHEQYF. The chain is built from TRBV6-2 or TRBV6-3 and TRBJ2-7; 10 bases map to TRBD1. J lost 5 bases, V lost 6 bases, and 10 bases had no gene match. The CDR3 totals 15 residues. Germline V gene lookup returns CDR1 MNHEY and CDR2 SVGEGT.

This clonotype has just a few counts. This sequence joins TRBV6-1 and TRBJ2-2; the D gene could be TRBD1 or TRBD2 (5 bases each). This CDR3 is built from 17 residues. Germline CDR1 reads MNHNS; CDR2 reads SASEGT. Trimming took 6 bases from V and 0 from J, leaving 17 bases between them. CDR3 DNA sequence: TGTGCCAGCAGCAAGGGCTCGGGGACCACGAACACCGGGGAGCTGTTTTTT. Its translation is CASSKGSGTTNTGELFF.

This clonotype was seen ten or more times. The chain joins TRBV12-3 or TRBV12-4 to TRBJ2-7; D is perhaps TRBD1 (6 bases). This CDR3 is 14 amino acids long. Trimming stripped 6 bases from V and 2 bases from J, with 14 bases between. The chain's CDR3 is CASRSPGQTYEQYF. The DNA of the CDR3 is TGTGCCAGCAGATCACCGGGACAAACCTACGAGCAGTACTTC.

The gene calls are TRBV7-9 and TRBJ2-7, with 8 positions matching TRBD2. V lost 5 bases and J lost 3; bases outside the gene matches: 12. Germline CDR1 is SEHNR and CDR2 is FQNEAQ (reference sequence). This CDR3 is 16 amino acids long. The CDR3 sequence is CASSDLTSGVGYEQYF. The CDR3 nucleotides read TGTGCCAGCAGCGACCTCACTAGCGGCGTAGGCTACGAGCAGTACTTC.

This clonotype was seen only a few times. The CDR3 loop reads CASSFAGYTGELFF. The CDR3 coding sequence is TGTGCCAGCAGCTTCGCGGGATACACCGGGGAGCTGTTTTTT. This chain uses TRBV11-2 with TRBJ2-2, with D perhaps matching TRBD2 (6 bases). The CDR3 consists of 14 residues. Germline CDR1 reads SGHAT; CDR2 reads FQNNGV. V lost 3 bases to trimming and J lost 3 bases, with 8 bases between them.

J is TRBJ1-1 and V is TRBV27; 7 bases map to TRBD1. The CDR3 sequence is 14 residues long. From germline, CDR1 is MNHEY and CDR2 SMNVEV (reference sequence). With V trimmed by 6 bases and J by 2 bases, 6 bases remained unmatched. The CDR3 bases are TGTGCCAGCAGAGAGACAGGGTACAACACTGAAGCTTTCTTT. Its translation: CASRETGYNTEAFF.

This clonotype was seen only a few times. The chain is built from TRBV7-9 and TRBJ2-2, with 9 bases that match TRBD1. The V and J ends lost 5 bases and 9 bases, in that order; junction bases with no gene match: 10. The CDR3 loop spans 15 amino acids. CDR1 SEHNR and CDR2 FQNEAQ come from the germline V gene (reference sequence). CDR3 sequence reads: CASSLQGAPARELFF. CDR3 DNA: TGTGCCAGCAGCCTACAGGGGGCGCCCGCCCGGGAGCTGTTTTTT. Full variable domain (remainder filled in from reference TRBV7-9 and TRBJ2-2): DTGVSQNPRHKITKRGQNVTFRCDPISEHNRLYWYRQTLGQGPEFLTYFQNEAQLEKSRLLSDRFSAERPKGSFSTLEIQRTEQGDSAMYLCASSLQGAPARELFFGEGSRLTVL.

This clonotype has a count of ten or more. CDR3 in DNA: TGTGCCAGCACCCCCGGGACAGGGTACAATGAGCAGTTCTTC. As protein: CASTPGTGYNEQFF. The rearrangement links TRBV12-3 or TRBV12-4 to TRBJ2-1, with 9 bases aligning to TRBD1. The CDR3 has 14 amino acids. Losses at the gene ends were 7 bases for V and 4 bases for J; bases not matched to a gene: 5.

This clonotype was recorded a few times. One junction end disagrees with the germline gene, perhaps due to a read error. The chain has TRBV7-2 and TRBJ2-5; 8 bases are a match to TRBD2. Looked up from germline, CDR1 is SGHTA and CDR2 is FQGNSA. The CDR3 consists of 14 residues. CDR3: CASSSPSSGTSLDF. Written as DNA, the CDR3 is TGTGCCAGCAGCTCCCCATCCTCCGGGACTAGTCTTGACTTC.

This clonotype turned up a few times. V and J are TRBV6-2 or TRBV6-3 and TRBJ2-7; TRBD2 might be the D (6 bases). The germline CDR1 and CDR2 sequences are MNHEY and SVGEGT. Trimming removed 6 bases from V and 3 bases from J, with 9 bases in between. The CDR3 length is 12 residues. CDR3 loop: CASRGGNYEQYF. CDR3 coding DNA: TGTGCCAGCAGAGGCGGGAACTACGAGCAGTACTTC.

In this sample, this clonotype turned up a few times. The rearrangement links TRBV12-3 or TRBV12-4 to TRBJ2-2; 10 nucleotides line up with TRBD2. The CDR3 extends over 17 amino acids. V trimming: 7 bases; J trimming: 2 bases; junction bases outside the gene matches: 10. Here the CDR3 DNA reads TGTGCCAGCAAGCGGAGCGGGGGGGCGTCTAACACCGGGGAGCTGTTTTTT. It is translated as CASKRSGGASNTGELFF.